This T cell receptor beta chain was identified in a study of T cell repertoires in cytomegalovirus infection. Study overall: The study used recently identified HLA-C-restricted and well-studied HLA-B-restricted CMV epitopes. Public TCR beta signature analysis indicated the presence of both CMV infection and matching HLA type.

TCRdb passed the reads through MiXCR, listing each CDR3 protein once. The data show some 100,000 distinct CDR3 sequences, around 29% seen once. From germline, CDR1 is SGHRS and CDR2 YFSETQ. The V and J ends lost 0 bases and 7 bases respectively, with 14 bases between them. The CDR3 is made up of 16 amino acids. General study points: Ex vivo responses were dominated by HLA-C-restricted CMV-specific TCR beta clonotypes. Cumulative public TCR beta family frequency identified CMV carriers with the relevant HLA.

Remarks on this clonotype: The antigen is undetermined.

The specimen comprised CD8+ T cells from cultured PBMCs, sampled from culture after CMV antigen stimulation. This rearrangement joins TRBV5-1 to TRBJ1-6; no definite D call. The clonotype originates from a human donor in good health (CMV status not recorded). Some clones in this sample may be carry-over from other donors' samples. The CDR3 nucleotides are TGCGCCAGCAGCTTGGGAGGGTCGGGCAGAAATTCACCCCTCCACTTT. Amino acid sequence: CASSLGGSGRNSPLHF.